In this sample, the clone carrying this T cell receptor beta chain turned up a few times. Its cognate antigen is unknown. This sample is drawn from a study of post-analysis software for immune sequencing data. Across the whole study: Secondary progressive, relapsing-remitting and progressive-relapsing multiple sclerosis were among the included disease courses.

Prepared libraries of TCR beta cDNA carried unique molecular identifiers. Approximately 450,000 cDNA molecules were recovered from an input of about 0.9 to 11 million T cells. TCRdb reanalysed the PCR reads using MiXCR and keeps one entry per CDR3 protein. The table lists around 190,000 distinct CDR3 sequences, about 30% of them singletons. Study-wide points: Controls showed significantly higher normalized Chao1 diversity than did multiple sclerosis patients. Those samples that were prepared in the same batch co-clustered strongly by F measure.

The sequence was obtained from a girl under 18 with multiple sclerosis. The sample consisted of blood.

The CDR3 sequence is CSARMEGEAFF. As DNA, the CDR3 is TGCAGTGCTAGGATGGAGGGGGAAGCTTTCTTT. This chain joins TRBV20-1 and TRBJ1-1, with D possibly TRBD1 on 5 matching bases. The V and J ends lost 3 bases and 8 bases respectively, with 10 bases between them. Germline V CDR1 and CDR2: DFQATT, SNEGSKA (reference sequence). The length of the CDR3 is 11 residues.